Below, 8 T cell receptor beta chains from the same sample are listed, as sequenced in a study of early T cells in non-severe SARS-CoV-2 infection. TCRdb called the 5' RACE reads again in MiXCR, with one record for every CDR3 protein. In the table there are around 55,000 distinct CDR3 sequences, just under 15% of which are singletons. The material was whole blood, obtained at baseline. These receptors came from an adult who was a healthcare worker with PCR-confirmed SARS-CoV-2 infection or an uninfected control (not recorded which).

The V and J genes are TRBV28 and TRBJ1-1, with D uncertain. Per germline, CDR1 MDHEN and CDR2 SYDVKM. The V end lost 6 bases, the J end lost 5 bases, and 10 bases lay between the germline ends. The CDR3 extends over 12 amino acids. The CDR3 spells CASRPPGTEAFF. The CDR3 DNA sequence: TGTGCCAGCAGACCGCCAGGTACTGAAGCTTTCTTT.

The gene calls are TRBV5-1 and TRBJ2-2; 9 bases match TRBD2. Germline lookup yields CDR1 SGHRS and CDR2 YFSETQ. J lost 3 bases, V lost 3 bases, and 3 bases had no gene match. The CDR3 sequence is 15 residues long. CDR3 in amino acids: CASSWTSVYTGELFF. The DNA for the CDR3 is TGCGCCAGCAGCTGGACTAGCGTATACACCGGGGAGCTGTTTTTT.

This chain joins TRBV18 and TRBJ2-1, with 9 bases fitting TRBD2. This CDR3 has 15 residues. The V and J ends lost 5 bases and 9 bases, in that order; junction bases with no gene match: 11. Germline values: CDR1 KGHSH, CDR2 LQKENI. CDR3 bases: TGTGCCAGCTCAATGACTAGCGGCCCTAAGGGTGAGCAGTTCTTC. Translated, it gives CASSMTSGPKGEQFF.

In its sample, this clonotype was seen once. The chain uses TRBV6-5 and TRBJ2-3; D gene uncertain. Trimming removed 4 bases from V and 0 bases from J, with 14 bases in between. Germline CDR1 MNHEY, CDR2 SVGAGI. This CDR3 has 16 residues. The CDR3 DNA reads as TGTGCCAGCAGTTTCCGACTTGTATCTAGCACAGATACGCAGTATTTT. Protein: CASSFRLVSSTDTQYF.

This clonotype was counted many times. This chain connects TRBV11-2 to TRBJ2-5; unclear D gene. The CDR3 extends over 14 amino acids. The germline V gene has CDR1 SGHAT and CDR2 FQNNGV. The V gene lost 1 base and the J gene lost 1 base, with 7 bases spanning the gap. Here the CDR3 reads CASSLAAFQETQYF. CDR3 sequence (DNA): TGTGCCAGCAGCTTAGCAGCTTTCCAAGAGACCCAGTACTTC.

This clonotype was seen many times. The chain couples TRBV7-8 to TRBJ2-5; D is possibly TRBD2 (5 bases). In germline, CDR1 is SGHVS, CDR2 FQNEAQ. V dropped 5 bases and J dropped 3 bases, with 16 bases sitting between them. The CDR3 is made up of 15 amino acids. DNA for the CDR3: TGTGCCAGCAGCCAAGACTCCGGGATTAAAGAGACCCAGTACTTC. Translated, it gives CASSQDSGIKETQYF.

This clonotype showed up just a few times. The chain combines TRBV6-5 with TRBJ1-1, with a weak D call TRBD1 (5 bases). This CDR3 contains 13 residues. V shed 7 bases and J shed 1 base, with 10 bases lying between them. CDR1 is MNHEY, CDR2 SVGAGI, per germline. For the CDR3, the DNA is TGTGCCAGCAAGTCGGGGGAGAACACTGAAGCTTTCTTT. Its protein is CASKSGENTEAFF.

This clonotype appeared many times. The chain employs TRBV14 and TRBJ1-2; TRBD1 matches at 7 bases. The junction had 8 bases not matched to a gene; V was cut back by 1 base and J by 9 bases. The CDR3 totals 14 residues. The germline V gene has CDR1 SGHDN and CDR2 FVKESK. The CDR3 DNA reads TGTGCCAGCAGCCAAGCGATCTCAGGGGGAAGCTACACCTTC. Residues: CASSQAISGGSYTF.